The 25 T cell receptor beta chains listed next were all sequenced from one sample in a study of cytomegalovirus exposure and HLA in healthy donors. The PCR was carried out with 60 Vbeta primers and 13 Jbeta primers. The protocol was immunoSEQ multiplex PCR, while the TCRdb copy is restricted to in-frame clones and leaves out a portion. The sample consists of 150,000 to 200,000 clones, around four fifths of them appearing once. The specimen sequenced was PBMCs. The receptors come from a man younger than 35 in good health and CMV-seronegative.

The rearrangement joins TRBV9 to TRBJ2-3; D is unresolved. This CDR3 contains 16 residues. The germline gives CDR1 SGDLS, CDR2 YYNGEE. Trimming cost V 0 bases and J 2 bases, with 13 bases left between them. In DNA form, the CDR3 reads TGTGCCAGCAGCGTAGGTAGCTTGGTGGCCACAGATACGCAGTATTTT. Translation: CASSVGSLVATDTQYF.

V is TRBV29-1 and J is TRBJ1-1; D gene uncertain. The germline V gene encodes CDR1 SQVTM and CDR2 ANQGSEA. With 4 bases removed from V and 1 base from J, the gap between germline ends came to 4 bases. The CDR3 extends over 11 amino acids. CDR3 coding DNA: TGCAGCGTTGGGGCGAACACTGAAGCTTTCTTT. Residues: CSVGANTEAFF.

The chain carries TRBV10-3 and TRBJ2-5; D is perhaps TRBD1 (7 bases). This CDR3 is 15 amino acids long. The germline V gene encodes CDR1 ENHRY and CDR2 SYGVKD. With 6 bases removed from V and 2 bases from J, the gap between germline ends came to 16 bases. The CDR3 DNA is TGTGCCATCAGGCGGGACAGAAACTTTCAAGAGACCCAGTACTTC. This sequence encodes CAIRRDRNFQETQYF.

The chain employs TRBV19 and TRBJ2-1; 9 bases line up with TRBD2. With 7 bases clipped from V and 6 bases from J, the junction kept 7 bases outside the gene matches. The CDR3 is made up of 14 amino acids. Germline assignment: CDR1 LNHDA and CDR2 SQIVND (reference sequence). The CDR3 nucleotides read TGTGCCAGTACTTCTGTTAGCGGGAGCAATGAGCAGTTCTTC. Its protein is CASTSVSGSNEQFF.

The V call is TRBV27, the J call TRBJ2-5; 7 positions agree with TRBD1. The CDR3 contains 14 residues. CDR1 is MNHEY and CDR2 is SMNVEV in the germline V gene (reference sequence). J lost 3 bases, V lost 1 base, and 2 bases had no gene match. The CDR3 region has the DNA TGTGCCAGCAGTTTATACAGGGGCGAAGAGACCCAGTACTTC. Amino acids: CASSLYRGEETQYF.

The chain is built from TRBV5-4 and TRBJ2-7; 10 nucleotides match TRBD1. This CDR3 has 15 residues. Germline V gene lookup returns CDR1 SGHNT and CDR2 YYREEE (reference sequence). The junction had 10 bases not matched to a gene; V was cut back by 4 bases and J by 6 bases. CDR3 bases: TGTGCCAGCAGCCCATCCGGGACAGGGGCTCCCGAGCAGTACTTC. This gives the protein CASSPSGTGAPEQYF.

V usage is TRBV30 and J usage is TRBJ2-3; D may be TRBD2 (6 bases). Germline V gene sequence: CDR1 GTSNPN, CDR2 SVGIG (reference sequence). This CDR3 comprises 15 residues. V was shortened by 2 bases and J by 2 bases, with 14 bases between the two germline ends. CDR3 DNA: TGTGCCTGGAGTCAGGGAACGGGGGTCACAGATACGCAGTATTTT. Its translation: CAWSQGTGVTDTQYF. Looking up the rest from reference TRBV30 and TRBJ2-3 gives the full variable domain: SQTIHQWPATLVQPVGSPLSLECTVEGTSNPNLYWYRQAAGRGLQLLFYSVGIGQISSEVPQNLSASRPQDRQFILSSKKLLLSDSGFYLCAWSQGTGVTDTQYFGPGTRLTVL.

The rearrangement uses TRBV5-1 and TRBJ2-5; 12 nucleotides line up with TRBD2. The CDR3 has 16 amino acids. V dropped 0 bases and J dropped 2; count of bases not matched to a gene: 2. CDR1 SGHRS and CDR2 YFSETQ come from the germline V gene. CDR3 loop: CASSLVLAGGQETQYF. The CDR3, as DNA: TGCGCCAGCAGCTTGGTACTAGCGGGAGGTCAAGAGACCCAGTACTTC. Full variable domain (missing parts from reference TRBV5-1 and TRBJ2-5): KAGVTQTPRYLIKTRGQQVTLSCSPISGHRSVSWYQQTPGQGLQFLFEYFSETQRNKGNFPGRFSGRQFSNSRSEMNVSTLELGDSALYLCASSLVLAGGQETQYFGPGTRLLVL.

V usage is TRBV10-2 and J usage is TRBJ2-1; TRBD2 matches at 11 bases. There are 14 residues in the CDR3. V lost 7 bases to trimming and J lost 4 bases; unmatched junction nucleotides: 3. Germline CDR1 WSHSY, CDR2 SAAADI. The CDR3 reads CASTSGGSYNEQFF. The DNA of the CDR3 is TGCGCCAGCACTAGCGGGGGGTCTTACAATGAGCAGTTCTTC.

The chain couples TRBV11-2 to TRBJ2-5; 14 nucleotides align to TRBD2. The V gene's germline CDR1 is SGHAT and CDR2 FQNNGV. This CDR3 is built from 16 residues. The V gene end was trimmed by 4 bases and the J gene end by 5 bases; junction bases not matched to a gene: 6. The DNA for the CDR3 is TGTGCCAGCAGCTATGGGACTAGCGGGAGCCGGGAGACCCAGTACTTC. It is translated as CASSYGTSGSRETQYF.

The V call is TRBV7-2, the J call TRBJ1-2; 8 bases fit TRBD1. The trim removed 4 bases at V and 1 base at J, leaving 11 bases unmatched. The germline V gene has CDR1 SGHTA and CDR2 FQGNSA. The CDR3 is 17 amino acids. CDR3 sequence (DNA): TGTGCCAGCAGCTCCGGACAGGGAGGAGGGGGTAACTATGGCTACACCTTC. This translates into CASSSGQGGGGNYGYTF.

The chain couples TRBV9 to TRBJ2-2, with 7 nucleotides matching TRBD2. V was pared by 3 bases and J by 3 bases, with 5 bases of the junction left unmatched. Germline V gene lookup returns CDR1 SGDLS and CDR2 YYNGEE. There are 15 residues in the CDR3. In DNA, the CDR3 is TGTGCCAGCAGCGAGGGCGGGAGCTACACCGGGGAGCTGTTTTTT. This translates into CASSEGGSYTGELFF.

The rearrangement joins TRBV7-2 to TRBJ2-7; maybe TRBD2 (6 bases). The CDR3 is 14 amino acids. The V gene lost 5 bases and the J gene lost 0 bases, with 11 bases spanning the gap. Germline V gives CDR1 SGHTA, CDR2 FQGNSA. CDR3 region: CASSADGGSYEQYF. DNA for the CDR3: TGTGCCAGCAGCGCTGACGGGGGCTCCTACGAGCAGTACTTC.

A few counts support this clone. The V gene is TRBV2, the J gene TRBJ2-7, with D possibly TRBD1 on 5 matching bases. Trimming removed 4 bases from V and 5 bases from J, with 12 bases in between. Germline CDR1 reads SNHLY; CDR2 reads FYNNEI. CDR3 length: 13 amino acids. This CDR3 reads CASSVSQGHEQYF. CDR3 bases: TGTGCCAGCAGTGTTTCCCAGGGTCACGAGCAGTACTTC.

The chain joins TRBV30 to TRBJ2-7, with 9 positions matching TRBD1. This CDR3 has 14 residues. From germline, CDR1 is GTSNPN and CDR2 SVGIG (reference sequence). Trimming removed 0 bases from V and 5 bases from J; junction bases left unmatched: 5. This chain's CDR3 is CAWSVGQGFNEQYF. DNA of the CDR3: TGTGCCTGGAGTGTGGGACAGGGCTTCAACGAGCAGTACTTC.

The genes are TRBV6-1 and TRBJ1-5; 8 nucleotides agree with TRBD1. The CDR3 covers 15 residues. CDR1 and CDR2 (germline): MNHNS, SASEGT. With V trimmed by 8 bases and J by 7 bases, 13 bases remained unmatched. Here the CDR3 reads CASGKGQGKGQPQHF. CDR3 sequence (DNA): TGTGCCAGCGGTAAAGGACAGGGTAAAGGGCAGCCCCAGCATTTT.

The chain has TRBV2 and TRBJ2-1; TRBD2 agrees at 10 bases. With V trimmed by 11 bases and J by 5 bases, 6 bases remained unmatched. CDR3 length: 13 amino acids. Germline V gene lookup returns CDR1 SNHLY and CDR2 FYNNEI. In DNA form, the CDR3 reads TGTGCCGCGGGGACTAGCGTCGACAATGAGCAGTTCTTC. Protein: CAAGTSVDNEQFF.

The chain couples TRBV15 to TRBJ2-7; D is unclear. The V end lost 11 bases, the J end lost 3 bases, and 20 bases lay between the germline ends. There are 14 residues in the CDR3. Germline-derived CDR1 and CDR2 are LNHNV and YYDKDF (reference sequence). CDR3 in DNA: TGTGCCCCGACCCCTTGGCGGAAACACTACGAGCAGTACTTC. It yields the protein CAPTPWRKHYEQYF.

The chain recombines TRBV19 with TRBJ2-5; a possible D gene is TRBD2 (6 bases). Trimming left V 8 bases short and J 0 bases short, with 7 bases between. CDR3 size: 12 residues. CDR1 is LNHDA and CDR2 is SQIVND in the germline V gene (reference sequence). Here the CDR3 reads CASSSDQETQYF. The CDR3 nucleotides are TGTGCCAGTTCTAGCGACCAAGAGACCCAGTACTTC.

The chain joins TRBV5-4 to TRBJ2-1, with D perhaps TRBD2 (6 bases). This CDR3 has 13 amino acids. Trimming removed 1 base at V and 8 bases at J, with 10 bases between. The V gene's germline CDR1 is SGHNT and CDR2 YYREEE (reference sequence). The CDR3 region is CASSLTEGHEQFF. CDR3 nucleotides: TGTGCCAGCAGCTTGACGGAGGGTCATGAGCAGTTCTTC.

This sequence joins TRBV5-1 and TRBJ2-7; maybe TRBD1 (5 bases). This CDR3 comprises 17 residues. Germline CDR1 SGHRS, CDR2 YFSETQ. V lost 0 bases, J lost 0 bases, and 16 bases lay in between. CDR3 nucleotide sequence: TGCGCCAGCAGCTTGGGGGTACAGGCGGAGAGCTCCTACGAGCAGTACTTC. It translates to CASSLGVQAESSYEQYF. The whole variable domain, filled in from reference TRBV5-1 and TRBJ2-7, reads KAGVTQTPRYLIKTRGQQVTLSCSPISGHRSVSWYQQTPGQGLQFLFEYFSETQRNKGNFPGRFSGRQFSNSRSEMNVSTLELGDSALYLCASSLGVQAESSYEQYFGPGTRLTVT.

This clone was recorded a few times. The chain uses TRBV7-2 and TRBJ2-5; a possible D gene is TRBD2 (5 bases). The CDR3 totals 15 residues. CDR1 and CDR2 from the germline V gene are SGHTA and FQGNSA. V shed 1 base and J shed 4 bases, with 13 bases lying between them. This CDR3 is CASSLETGRIETQYF. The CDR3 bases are TGTGCCAGCAGCTTAGAAACGGGGAGAATAGAGACCCAGTACTTC. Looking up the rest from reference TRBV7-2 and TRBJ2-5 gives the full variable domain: GAGVSQSPSNKVTEKGKDVELRCDPISGHTALYWYRQSLGQGLEFLIYFQGNSAPDKSGLPSDRFSAERTGGSVSTLTIQRTQQEDSAVYLCASSLETGRIETQYFGPGTRLLVL.

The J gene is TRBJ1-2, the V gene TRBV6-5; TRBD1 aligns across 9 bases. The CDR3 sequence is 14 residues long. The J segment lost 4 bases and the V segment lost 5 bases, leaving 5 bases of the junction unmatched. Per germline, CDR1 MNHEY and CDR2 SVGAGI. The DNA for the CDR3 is TGTGCCAGCAGTCGGGACAGGGTTGGCTATGGCTACACCTTC. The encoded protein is CASSRDRVGYGYTF.

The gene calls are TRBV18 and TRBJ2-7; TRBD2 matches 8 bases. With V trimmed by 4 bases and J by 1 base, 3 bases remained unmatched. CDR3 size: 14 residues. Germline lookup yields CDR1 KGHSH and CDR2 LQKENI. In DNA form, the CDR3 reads TGTGCCAGCTCACGTAGCGGGGAATCCTACGAGCAGTACTTC. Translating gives CASSRSGESYEQYF.

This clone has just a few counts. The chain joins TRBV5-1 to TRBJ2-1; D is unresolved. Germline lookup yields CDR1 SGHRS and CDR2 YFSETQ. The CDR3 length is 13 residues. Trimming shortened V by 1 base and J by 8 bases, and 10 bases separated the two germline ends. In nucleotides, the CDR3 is TGCGCCAGCAGCTTGCTAGTTGTCGATGAGCAGTTCTTC. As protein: CASSLLVVDEQFF.